The 29 T cell receptor beta chains listed next were all sequenced from one sample in a study of brain metastases from non-small cell lung cancer. Here immunoSEQ multiplex PCR was the method, and the copy in TCRdb shows in-frame clones only, minus some. The sample holds approximately 890 clones; approximately 87% are singletons and the top ten take 6% to 8.5%. Sequencing was carried out using tumor-adjacent normal tissue. These receptors were obtained from a donor at least 40 years old with non-small cell lung cancer.

The V call is TRBV6-1, the J call TRBJ1-5; maybe TRBD1 (5 bases). The V end was cut by 1 base, the J end by 6 bases, with 10 bases between. CDR1 and CDR2 from the germline V gene are MNHNS and SASEGT. The CDR3 has 14 amino acids. The chain's CDR3 is CASSEGGGGQPQHF. The CDR3 nucleotides are TGTGCCAGCAGTGAAGGGGGTGGGGGTCAGCCCCAGCATTTT.

By its share, this clone is large (0.1 to 1%). Other DNA sequences within the sample encode an identical CDR3. The chain has TRBV7-9 and TRBJ2-2; D unresolved. Per germline, CDR1 SEHNR and CDR2 FQNEAQ (reference sequence). V lost 2 bases to trimming and J lost 0 bases, with 4 bases between them. CDR3 length: 14 amino acids. CDR3 DNA: TGTGCCAGCAGCTTAAATCCGAACACCGGGGAGCTGTTTTTT. Protein product: CASSLNPNTGELFF. Based on the CDR3 plus reference TRBV7-9 and TRBJ2-2, the full variable domain is DTGVSQNPRHKITKRGQNVTFRCDPISEHNRLYWYRQTLGQGPEFLTYFQNEAQLEKSRLLSDRFSAERPKGSFSTLEIQRTEQGDSAMYLCASSLNPNTGELFFGEGSRLTVL.

J is TRBJ2-5 and V is TRBV25-1; 7 positions agree with TRBD2. The CDR3 totals 16 residues. Germline values: CDR1 MGHDK, CDR2 SYGVNS. J was trimmed by 2 bases and V by 2 bases; bases with no gene match: 8. CDR3 nucleotide sequence: TGTGCCAGCAGTGAACTAGGCGGGAGCGGGCAAGAGACCCAGTACTTC. Protein product: CASSELGGSGQETQYF.

This chain joins TRBV7-2 and TRBJ1-1; D is ambiguous. The CDR3 sequence is 15 residues long. The germline V gene encodes CDR1 SGHTA and CDR2 FQGNSA. Trimming left V 5 bases short and J 0 bases short, with 13 bases between. CDR3 in amino acids: CASSTYVGMNTEAFF. The CDR3 nucleotides read TGTGCCAGCAGCACCTACGTAGGTATGAACACTGAAGCTTTCTTT.

The chain carries TRBV27 and TRBJ1-4; D gene ambiguous. CDR1 and CDR2 (germline): MNHEY, SMNVEV (reference sequence). The CDR3 sequence is 15 residues long. The germline V and J ends were trimmed by 5 bases and 4 bases, with 14 bases remaining between them. DNA of the CDR3: TGTGCCAGCAGTCCTGGCAGAGCCGGTAATGAAAAACTGTTTTTT. Its translation is CASSPGRAGNEKLFF. The full variable domain, its missing parts supplied by reference TRBV27 and TRBJ1-4, is EAQVTQNPRYLITVTGKKLTVTCSQNMNHEYMSWYRQDPGLGLRQIYYSMNVEVTDKGDVPEGYKVSRKEKRNFPLILESPSPNQTSLYFCASSPGRAGNEKLFFGSGTQLSVL.

This sequence joins TRBV12-3 or TRBV12-4 and TRBJ1-5, with D hard to call. The CDR3 covers 13 residues. V lost 6 bases, J lost 0 bases, and 6 bases lay in between. DNA for the CDR3: TGTGCCAGCAGGTTAAGTAGCAATCAGCCCCAGCATTTT. This sequence encodes CASRLSSNQPQHF.

For the CDR3, the DNA is TGTGCCACCAGCCCCAAAGGGGACAGGGATATTCTCCACTTT. Its translation is CATSPKGDRDILHF. The chain is built from TRBV15 and TRBJ1-6, with 9 bases matching TRBD1. Germline CDR1 reads LNHNV; CDR2 reads YYDKDF (reference sequence). Unmatched junction bases numbered 12, after V lost 5 bases and J lost 16 bases. This CDR3 is built from 14 residues.

The V and J genes are TRBV5-4 and TRBJ1-6; D is uncertain. The CDR3 spans 15 residues. V dropped 0 bases and J dropped 7 bases, with 11 bases sitting between them. Germline-derived CDR1 and CDR2 are SGHNT and YYREEE (reference sequence). The CDR3 sequence is CASSLDLAGNSPLHF. DNA for the CDR3: TGTGCCAGCAGCTTGGACCTGGCGGGGAATTCACCCCTCCACTTT.

The chain carries TRBV7-2 and TRBJ2-3; 9 bases fit TRBD2. V dropped 2 bases and J dropped 1; count of bases not matched to a gene: 4. CDR3 length: 16 amino acids. Germline CDR1 is SGHTA and CDR2 is FQGNSA. Written as DNA, the CDR3 is TGTGCCAGCAGCTTACATAGCGGGGGTGGCACAGATACGCAGTATTTT. Protein sequence: CASSLHSGGGTDTQYF.

The genes are TRBV5-6 and TRBJ1-2, with D unclear. Deletions cut 4 bases from V and 4 bases from J, with 11 bases between. This CDR3 spans 13 amino acids. Germline CDR1 is SGHDT and CDR2 is YYEEEE. Here the CDR3 reads CASSRAEFYGYTF. The CDR3 DNA reads as TGTGCCAGCAGCCGGGCGGAGTTCTATGGCTACACCTTC.

This clone turned up a few times. The chain uses TRBV6-4 and TRBJ2-3, with 15 bases that match TRBD2. The CDR3 is 14 amino acids. The trim removed 6 bases at V and 6 bases at J, leaving 1 base unmatched. Germline CDR1 reads MRHNA; CDR2 reads SNTAGT. In DNA, the CDR3 is TGTGCCAGCAGCGGGACTAGCGGGGGGGATACGCAGTATTTT. Translating it yields CASSGTSGGDTQYF.

The genes are TRBV19 and TRBJ1-2; D is uncertain. Germline lookup yields CDR1 LNHDA and CDR2 SQIVND (reference sequence). V lost 5 bases and J lost 7, with 8 bases in between. The CDR3 is made up of 11 amino acids. CDR3 in amino acids: CASSANAGYTF. In DNA form, the CDR3 reads TGTGCCAGTAGTGCCAACGCTGGCTACACCTTC.

The chain recombines TRBV12-3 or TRBV12-4 with TRBJ1-2; no firm D call. This CDR3 comprises 12 residues. V dropped 3 bases and J dropped 8 bases, with 10 bases sitting between them. DNA for the CDR3: TGTGCCAGCAGTTTCGAACGGGAGGGCTACACCTTC. This translates into CASSFEREGYTF.

This chain uses TRBV3-1 (or the pseudogene TRBV3-2) with TRBJ1-6; possibly TRBD1 for D (5 bases). This CDR3 region has 13 residues. Trimming cost V 8 bases and J 7 bases, with 12 bases left between them. Germline CDR1 is LGHDT and CDR2 is YNNKEL (reference sequence). CDR3 nucleotide sequence: TGTGCCAGCCAAGACAGTGGGAATTCACCCCTCCACTTT. It specifies CASQDSGNSPLHF.

The chain joins TRBV27 to TRBJ2-7; D assignment may be TRBD1 or TRBD2 (5 bases each). The CDR3 consists of 13 residues. CDR1 and CDR2 from the germline V gene are MNHEY and SMNVEV (reference sequence). Trimming cost V 1 base and J 6 bases, with 10 bases left between them. CDR3 amino acids: CASSLWAGSEQYF. The CDR3 nucleotides read TGTGCCAGCAGTTTATGGGCAGGGAGCGAGCAGTACTTC.

The rearrangement joins TRBV6-6 to TRBJ2-7; TRBD1 matches 8 bases. Germline V gene sequence: CDR1 MNHNY, CDR2 SVGAGI (reference sequence). The V segment lost 10 bases and the J segment 3 bases; nucleotides outside the gene matches: 8. There are 13 residues in the CDR3. CDR3 region: CATAQGAGYEQYF. CDR3 sequence (DNA): TGTGCCACCGCCCAGGGGGCAGGCTACGAGCAGTACTTC.

The chain has TRBV7-9 and TRBJ2-2; D is unclear. The CDR3 consists of 13 residues. The germline CDR1 and CDR2 sequences are SEHNR and FQNEAQ (reference sequence). Trimming shortened V by 3 bases and J by 7 bases, and 9 bases separated the two germline ends. CDR3 bases: TGTGCCAGCAGCTTGGAAGGGAACGGGGAGCTGTTTTTT. Residues: CASSLEGNGELFF.

Of note for this clone: The junction shows a germline mismatch at one end, possibly a read error. Other DNA sequences in this sample translate to the same CDR3. CDR3 DNA: TGTGCCACCAGCAGGAGTAATCAGCCTCAGCATTTT. Protein: CATSRSNQPQHF. The genes are TRBV15 and TRBJ1-5; D is unresolved. Germline V gene lookup returns CDR1 LNHNV and CDR2 YYDKDF (reference sequence). CDR3 length: 12 residues.

This sequence joins TRBV20-1 and TRBJ1-1; D is unresolved. This CDR3 contains 15 residues. Germline lookup yields CDR1 DFQATT and CDR2 SNEGSKA (reference sequence). Trimming took 3 bases from V and 0 from J, leaving 14 bases between them. The CDR3 region is CSASLGSILNTEAFF. CDR3 DNA sequence: TGCAGTGCTAGTTTAGGGTCCATCCTGAACACTGAAGCTTTCTTT.

CDR3 nucleotides: TGTGCCAGCAGTTCCGGACTAGCGGGCTTGGTTTACAATGAGCAGTTCTTC. This encodes CASSSGLAGLVYNEQFF. The gene calls are TRBV6-2 or TRBV6-3 and TRBJ2-1; 11 nucleotides match TRBD2. Germline V gene sequence: CDR1 MNHEY, CDR2 SVGEGT. The CDR3 covers 17 residues. The J segment lost 4 bases and the V segment lost 4 bases, leaving 9 bases of the junction unmatched.

The rearrangement links TRBV7-9 to TRBJ1-1, with 9 bases lining up with TRBD1. Trimming removed 5 bases from V and 1 base from J; junction bases left unmatched: 5. Germline V CDR1 and CDR2: SEHNR, FQNEAQ (reference sequence). The length of the CDR3 is 15 residues. CDR3 coding DNA: TGTGCCAGCAGCGATTGGACAGGGGAGAACACTGAAGCTTTCTTT. This gives the protein CASSDWTGENTEAFF.

The count of this clone is one. The V and J genes are TRBV4-2 and TRBJ1-5; D is unclear. This CDR3 has 13 residues. Germline V gene data show CDR1 as LGHNA and CDR2 as YNFKEQ. Trimming left V 0 bases short and J 7 bases short, with 7 bases between. The CDR3 DNA sequence: TGTGCCAGCAGCCAAGATATGCTACAGCCCCAGCATTTT. This codes for CASSQDMLQPQHF.

This clone has only one observation. This sequence joins TRBV28 and TRBJ1-2; a weak D match, TRBD1 (6 bases). V lost 7 bases to trimming and J lost 0 bases, with 21 bases between them. Germline V CDR1 and CDR2: MDHEN, SYDVKM. The CDR3 runs to 17 residues. Here the CDR3 reads CASTLRGPALANYGYTF. The CDR3, as DNA: TGTGCCAGCACCCTACGGGGGCCCGCACTAGCTAACTATGGCTACACCTTC.

For the CDR3, the DNA is TGTGCCAGCAGCCCTACCGGACTCCGGGCTTTCTTT. Protein product: CASSPTGLRAFF. The rearrangement joins TRBV11-1 to TRBJ1-1; the D is unclear. This CDR3 has 12 residues. V gave up 5 bases and J gave up 11 bases, with 15 bases separating them. The V gene's germline CDR1 is SGHAT and CDR2 FQDESV (reference sequence).

V gene TRBV6-2 or TRBV6-3 combines with J gene TRBJ1-1; the D gene is possibly TRBD1 (5 bases). Germline CDR1 MNHEY, CDR2 SVGEGT. Trimming cost V 2 bases and J 1 base, with 8 bases left between them. This CDR3 region has 14 residues. This chain's CDR3 is CASSYQGGNTEAFF. The CDR3 DNA reads as TGTGCCAGCAGTTACCAGGGAGGGAACACTGAAGCTTTCTTT.

The genes are TRBV6-1 and TRBJ1-2, with D possibly being TRBD1 (5 bases). CDR1 is MNHNS and CDR2 is SASEGT in the germline V gene. Trimming removed 2 bases from V and 3 bases from J, with 16 bases in between. The CDR3 is 16 residues long. In DNA form, the CDR3 reads TGTGCCAGCAGTGAACATGGTAGGGACGGTGACTATGGCTACACCTTC. Its translation: CASSEHGRDGDYGYTF.

This sequence joins TRBV7-9 and TRBJ2-1; D gene ambiguous. Looked up from germline, CDR1 is SEHNR and CDR2 is FQNEAQ (reference sequence). The CDR3 runs 12 residues. V lost 0 bases and J 7 bases, leaving 4 bases between the germline ends. The CDR3 sequence is CASSLAMNEQFF. The CDR3 nucleotides are TGTGCCAGCAGCTTAGCGATGAATGAGCAGTTCTTC. Looking up the rest from reference TRBV7-9 and TRBJ2-1 gives the full variable domain: DTGVSQNPRHKITKRGQNVTFRCDPISEHNRLYWYRQTLGQGPEFLTYFQNEAQLEKSRLLSDRFSAERPKGSFSTLEIQRTEQGDSAMYLCASSLAMNEQFFGPGTRLTVL.

This rearrangement joins TRBV6-5 to TRBJ2-3, with 9 bases matching TRBD1. CDR1 is MNHEY and CDR2 is SVGAGI in the germline V gene. The CDR3 consists of 13 residues. V shed 5 bases and J 6 bases; nucleotides not matched to a gene: 3. Here the CDR3 reads CASSTDRGDTQYF. DNA for the CDR3: TGTGCCAGCAGTACCGACAGGGGGGATACGCAGTATTTT.

The rearrangement links TRBV5-6 to TRBJ2-7; either TRBD1 or TRBD2 may fit D (5 bases each). The V gene lost 6 bases and the J gene lost 1 base, with 17 bases spanning the gap. The CDR3 has 15 amino acids. Germline V gene lookup returns CDR1 SGHDT and CDR2 YYEEEE. The CDR3 bases are TGTGCCAGCATACGGACTTTCCAGGGTTCCTACGAGCAGTACTTC. It is translated as CASIRTFQGSYEQYF.